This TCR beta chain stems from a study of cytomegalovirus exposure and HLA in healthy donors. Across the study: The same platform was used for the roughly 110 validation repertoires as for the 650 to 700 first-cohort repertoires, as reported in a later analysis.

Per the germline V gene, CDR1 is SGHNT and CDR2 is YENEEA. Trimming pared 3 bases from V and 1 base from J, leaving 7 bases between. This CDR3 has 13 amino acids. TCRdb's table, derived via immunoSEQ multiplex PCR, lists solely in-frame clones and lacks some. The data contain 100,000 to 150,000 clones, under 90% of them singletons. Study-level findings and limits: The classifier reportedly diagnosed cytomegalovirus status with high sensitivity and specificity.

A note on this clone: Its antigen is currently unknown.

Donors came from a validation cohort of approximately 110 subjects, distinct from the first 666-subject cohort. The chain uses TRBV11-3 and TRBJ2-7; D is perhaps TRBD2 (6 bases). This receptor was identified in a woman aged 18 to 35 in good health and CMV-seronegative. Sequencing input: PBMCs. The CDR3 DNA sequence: TGTGCCAGCAGCTTTAGCGGTTCCTACGAGCAGTACTTC. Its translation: CASSFSGSYEQYF.